The 27 T cell receptor beta chains below were found in one sample sequenced in a study of blood T cell repertoires in COVID-19 (dated by TCRdb to 2018 to 2021). Receptor libraries were prepared by the immunoSEQ multiplex PCR assay. Held by TCRdb, this immuneACCESS table contains in-frame sequences only and omits some clones. Under half of the omission traces to an unresolved V gene where checked; the cause of the rest is unknown. The sample table holds under 200,000 clones, of which 80% to 90% were seen once. Together, the top ten hold about a tenth of the sample. Sequenced sample: peripheral blood. All receptors come from an older woman with COVID-19, enrolled during active disease.

The rearrangement links TRBV5-1 to TRBJ1-1; D not certain. CDR3 length: 15 residues. Looked up from germline, CDR1 is SGHRS and CDR2 is YFSETQ. The ends were cut back, 5 bases at V and 0 bases at J, with 14 bases in the middle. The CDR3 sequence: CASRQTPGMNTEAFF. CDR3 coding DNA: TGCGCCAGCAGACAGACTCCGGGGATGAACACTGAAGCTTTCTTT.

The J gene is TRBJ1-1, the V gene TRBV30; 8 nucleotides line up with TRBD1. From germline, CDR1 is GTSNPN and CDR2 SVGIG (reference sequence). The CDR3 runs 13 residues. V lost 8 bases to trimming and J lost 4 bases; unmatched junction nucleotides: 9. The CDR3 here is CAKSVGTGTEAFF. The CDR3 bases are TGTGCCAAAAGTGTAGGGACAGGCACTGAAGCTTTCTTT.

The rearrangement uses TRBV7-9 and TRBJ1-1; D is ambiguous. Trimming stripped 4 bases from V and 7 bases from J, with 19 bases between. In germline, CDR1 is SEHNR, CDR2 FQNEAQ (reference sequence). The CDR3 has 15 amino acids. This chain's CDR3 is CASSSRAVNNGEAFF. The CDR3 DNA reads as TGTGCCAGCAGCTCGAGGGCCGTTAACAATGGTGAAGCTTTCTTT.

V gene TRBV18 combines with J gene TRBJ2-7; TRBD2 matches 8 bases. Germline V lookup: CDR1 KGHSH, CDR2 LQKENI. After removal of 4 bases from V and 3 bases from J, the junction contained 8 bases not matched to a gene. There are 15 residues in the CDR3. CDR3 protein: CASSRSGTNFYEQYF. The CDR3 nucleotides are TGTGCCAGCTCACGTAGCGGGACAAATTTCTACGAGCAGTACTTC.

The rearrangement uses TRBV15 and TRBJ1-6; D gene ambiguous. CDR1 and CDR2 from the germline V gene are LNHNV and YYDKDF (reference sequence). There are 13 residues in the CDR3. The V and J ends lost 6 bases and 10 bases respectively, with 13 bases between them. As DNA, the CDR3 is TGTGCCACCAGTGCTTTGGCCCAATCACCCCTCCACTTT. This codes for CATSALAQSPLHF. Full variable domain (missing parts from reference TRBV15 and TRBJ1-6): DAMVIQNPRYQVTQFGKPVTLSCSQTLNHNVMYWYQQKSSQAPKLLFHYYDKDFNNEADTPDNFQSRRPNTSFCFLDIRSPGLGDTAMYLCATSALAQSPLHFGNGTRLTVT.

This clone appeared a single time. The chain has TRBV30 and TRBJ1-3; D is ambiguous. Trimming left V 0 bases short and J 0 bases short, with 9 bases between. Germline assignment: CDR1 GTSNPN and CDR2 SVGIG (reference sequence). The CDR3 covers 15 residues. The CDR3 DNA reads as TGTGCCTGGAGTGTAGCCCCGAGCTCTGGAAACACCATATATTTT. It translates to CAWSVAPSSGNTIYF. Full variable domain (outside the CDR3, taken from reference TRBV30 and TRBJ1-3): SQTIHQWPATLVQPVGSPLSLECTVEGTSNPNLYWYRQAAGRGLQLLFYSVGIGQISSEVPQNLSASRPQDRQFILSSKKLLLSDSGFYLCAWSVAPSSGNTIYFGEGSWLTVV.

This clone was picked up a small number of times. The chain has TRBV11-3 and TRBJ2-3, with TRBD1 matching 7 bases. The V gene's germline CDR1 is SGHNT and CDR2 YENEEA. Trimming removed 5 bases from V and 5 bases from J; junction bases left unmatched: 4. This CDR3 contains 13 residues. This CDR3 is CASSRQGLDTQYF. The CDR3 region has the DNA TGTGCCAGCAGCCGACAGGGTCTAGATACGCAGTATTTT.

This clone was detected only once. The chain links TRBV3-1 (or the pseudogene TRBV3-2) to TRBJ1-5; 7 nucleotides line up with TRBD1. The CDR3 is 15 residues long. J gave up 2 bases and V 4 bases, and 5 bases lay outside the gene matches. CDR1 LGHDT and CDR2 YNNKEL come from the germline V gene (reference sequence). CDR3 region: CASSRGQAGNQPQHF. The CDR3 DNA is TGTGCCAGCAGCCGCGGACAGGCGGGCAATCAGCCCCAGCATTTT.

This chain joins TRBV4-3 and TRBJ1-1; 11 bases are shared with TRBD1. Germline-derived CDR1 and CDR2 are LGHNA and YSLEER. With 3 bases clipped from V and 4 bases from J, the junction kept 4 bases outside the gene matches. The CDR3 length is 15 residues. This CDR3 reads CASSQGQGEGTEAFF. CDR3 coding DNA: TGCGCCAGCAGCCAGGGACAGGGGGAAGGCACTGAAGCTTTCTTT.

The rearrangement joins TRBV10-2 to TRBJ2-7, with D possibly matching TRBD1 (6 bases). The germline V gene encodes CDR1 WSHSY and CDR2 SAAADI. The CDR3 covers 13 residues. V was shortened by 6 bases and J by 3 bases, with 12 bases between the two germline ends. CDR3 nucleotides: TGCGCCAGCAGGGGGGCCGGGAACTACGAGCAGTACTTC. It is translated as CASRGAGNYEQYF.

V gene TRBV10-3 combines with J gene TRBJ1-2; 9 nucleotides line up with TRBD1. The CDR3 runs 13 residues. The V segment lost 7 bases and the J segment 3 bases; nucleotides outside the gene matches: 3. The germline CDR1 and CDR2 sequences are ENHRY and SYGVKD. For the CDR3, the DNA is TGTGCCATCAAGGGACAGGGAGACTATGGCTACACCTTC. Protein sequence: CAIKGQGDYGYTF.

The CDR3 loop is CASSIISVYGYTF. The CDR3, as DNA: TGTGCCAGTAGTATAATCTCTGTCTATGGCTACACCTTC. This rearrangement joins TRBV19 to TRBJ1-2; D gene uncertain. Germline CDR1 reads LNHDA; CDR2 reads SQIVND (reference sequence). The CDR3 runs 13 residues. Trimming removed 2 bases from V and 4 bases from J, with 8 bases in between.

This chain links TRBV6-5 with TRBJ1-2; D gene ambiguous. Germline CDR1 and CDR2: MNHEY and SVGAGI. V was trimmed by 5 bases and J by 8 bases, leaving 15 bases between them. CDR3 length: 13 amino acids. CDR3 nucleotide sequence: TGTGCCAGCAGTCGTGACTCCGGGGAAGGCTACACCTTC. This sequence encodes CASSRDSGEGYTF.

This chain connects TRBV6-1 to TRBJ1-6; 10 nucleotides match TRBD1. After removal of 5 bases from V and 7 bases from J, the junction contained 5 bases not matched to a gene. The CDR3 length is 15 residues. Germline V gives CDR1 MNHNS, CDR2 SASEGT. As DNA, the CDR3 is TGTGCCAGCAGTTCCCCGGGACAGGGGAATTCACCCCTCCACTTT. Its translation: CASSSPGQGNSPLHF.

The rearrangement links TRBV6-1 to TRBJ1-4; TRBD1 matches 8 bases. The CDR3 is made up of 15 amino acids. V dropped 2 bases and J dropped 6; count of bases not matched to a gene: 5. CDR1 is MNHNS, CDR2 SASEGT, per germline. The CDR3 bases are TGTGCCAGCAGTGAAAGGCAGGGGGCGCATGAAAAACTGTTTTTT. Its protein is CASSERQGAHEKLFF.

The V and J genes are TRBV6-6 and TRBJ1-6; no clear D gene. CDR3 length equals 14 residues. Trimming removed 6 bases from V and 5 bases from J, with 11 bases in between. Germline assignment: CDR1 MNHNY and CDR2 SVGAGI (reference sequence). CDR3 in DNA: TGTGCCAGCAGCTTGACACTAGATAATTCACCCCTCCACTTT. Residues: CASSLTLDNSPLHF.

The CDR3 here is CASSLWLASNEQFF. CDR3 DNA: TGTGCCAGCAGTTTATGGCTAGCATCCAATGAGCAGTTCTTC. V is TRBV28 and J is TRBJ2-1, with D possibly TRBD2 on 5 matching bases. Germline lookup yields CDR1 MDHEN and CDR2 SYDVKM. The ends were cut back, 0 bases at V and 6 bases at J, with 9 bases in the middle. The CDR3 runs to 14 residues. Looking up the rest from reference TRBV28 and TRBJ2-1 gives the full variable domain: DVKVTQSSRYLVKRTGEKVFLECVQDMDHENMFWYRQDPGLGLRLIYFSYDVKMKEKGDIPEGYSVSREKKERFSLILESASTNQTSMYLCASSLWLASNEQFFGPGTRLTVL.

Many counts were recorded for this clone. This chain links TRBV6-6 with TRBJ1-6; 11 nucleotides match TRBD1. The CDR3 sequence is 15 residues long. CDR1 MNHNY and CDR2 SVGAGI come from the germline V gene (reference sequence). After removal of 0 bases from V and 8 bases from J, the junction contained 0 bases not matched to a gene. The CDR3 is CASSYSGQGDSPLHF. The CDR3 DNA is TGTGCCAGCAGTTACTCGGGACAGGGGGATTCACCCCTCCACTTT.

The chain uses TRBV4-3 and TRBJ2-7; D not resolved. The germline V and J ends were trimmed by 1 base and 4 bases, with 8 bases remaining between them. Germline loops: CDR1 LGHNA, CDR2 YSLEER. The CDR3 extends over 13 amino acids. CDR3 DNA: TGCGCCAGCAGCCAAGTAACCCTATACGAGCAGTACTTC. Translated: CASSQVTLYEQYF.

The genes are TRBV6-2 or TRBV6-3 and TRBJ1-2; D remains unclear. In germline, CDR1 is MNHEY, CDR2 SVGEGT. Trimming removed 5 bases from V and 0 bases from J, with 16 bases in between. CDR3 length: 16 residues. The CDR3: CASSPTAPWANYGYTF. The CDR3 DNA reads as TGTGCCAGCAGTCCCACAGCACCTTGGGCTAACTATGGCTACACCTTC.

The chain combines TRBV6-2 or TRBV6-3 with TRBJ2-7; possibly TRBD2 for D (5 bases). This CDR3 is built from 12 residues. Per germline, CDR1 MNHEY and CDR2 SVGEGT. The V end lost 6 bases, the J end lost 4 bases, and 10 bases lay between the germline ends. The CDR3, as DNA: TGTGCCAGCAGCCGAGACTATTACGAGCAGTACTTC. Protein product: CASSRDYYEQYF.

This chain joins TRBV27 and TRBJ2-1; 7 nucleotides align to TRBD2. Unmatched junction bases numbered 11, after V lost 2 bases and J lost 7 bases. The germline gives CDR1 MNHEY, CDR2 SMNVEV (reference sequence). The length of the CDR3 is 16 residues. The CDR3 nucleotides read TGTGCCAGCAGTTTAGTGACTAGCATTATAGGTAATGAGCAGTTCTTC. It codes for CASSLVTSIIGNEQFF.

The chain employs TRBV24-1 and TRBJ2-7; D possibly corresponds to TRBD2 (8 bases). Trimming took off 5 bases at V and 4 bases at J, with 14 bases between the two ends. Per the germline V gene, CDR1 is KGHDR and CDR2 is SFDVKD. CDR3 size: 14 residues. The DNA of the CDR3 is TGTGCCACCAGTGCCGGGAGGGGGCTTTACGAGCAGTACTTC. Translating gives CATSAGRGLYEQYF.

The sample holds one count of this clone. This sequence joins TRBV28 and TRBJ1-3, with 7 nucleotides matching TRBD1. Germline values: CDR1 MDHEN, CDR2 SYDVKM. With V trimmed by 5 bases and J by 8 bases, 9 bases remained unmatched. The CDR3 contains 14 residues. The CDR3 nucleotides read TGTGCCAGCAGTCCACCGACAGGGCTGCACACCATATATTTT. Amino acid sequence: CASSPPTGLHTIYF.

Only a few counts were recorded for this clone. The chain couples TRBV4-2 to TRBJ1-4; TRBD1 is a possible D gene (5 bases). The length of the CDR3 is 15 residues. V was trimmed by 0 bases and J by 10 bases, leaving 15 bases between them. CDR1 is LGHNA and CDR2 is YNFKEQ in the germline V gene. CDR3 in DNA: TGTGCCAGCAGCCAAGATCGGCAGGGCCAGGGAAAACTGTTTTTT. Amino acids: CASSQDRQGQGKLFF.

The rearrangement joins TRBV10-3 to TRBJ2-3, with TRBD2 matching over 8 bases. The CDR3 loop spans 17 amino acids. Germline CDR1 is ENHRY and CDR2 is SYGVKD. Trimming cost V 5 bases and J 1 base; bases outside gene matches: 11. CDR3 coding DNA: TGTGCCATCAGTATAACCGTGGGACTAGGTGGCACAGATACGCAGTATTTT. This encodes CAISITVGLGGTDTQYF.

Only one count was recorded for this clone. The chain is built from TRBV3-1 (or the pseudogene TRBV3-2) and TRBJ2-1; perhaps TRBD2 as D (5 bases). V was shortened by 1 base and J by 6 bases, with 13 bases between the two germline ends. Germline CDR1 is LGHDT and CDR2 is YNNKEL (reference sequence). This CDR3 has 15 amino acids. The CDR3 DNA is TGTGCCAGCAGCCAAGGGAGGCTATGGGGCAATGAGCAGTTCTTC. Its protein product is CASSQGRLWGNEQFF.